This TCR beta chain was recovered during a study of neurological immune-mediated disorders. Study as a whole: Relapsing-remitting disease was seen in 31 of the 34 multiple sclerosis patients, and secondary progressive disease was seen in 3.

This CDR3 has 13 amino acids. V dropped 6 bases and J dropped 4 bases, with 12 bases sitting between them. Germline values: CDR1 DFQATT, CDR2 SNEGSKA (reference sequence). One entry per CDR3 protein, called by TCRdb with MiXCR from the 5' RACE reads. The profile shows 60,000 to 85,000 distinct CDR3 sequences, 4.5% to 6.5% of them singletons. This clonotype has a count of ten or more. Antigen specificity is unknown. General observations from the study: TCR clonal expansion peaked in HTLV-1-associated myelopathy patients and was lowest in multiple sclerosis patients. The study found no CDR3 amino acid sequences shared by expanded clones across subjects, suggesting private repertoires in all groups.

V and J are TRBV20-1 and TRBJ2-2, with D maybe TRBD1 (6 bases). Sequenced material: PBMCs. The clonotype was recovered from a woman between 25 and 40 years old with multiple sclerosis. DNA of the CDR3: TGCAGTGCAACCGGGACAATCACCGGGGAGCTGTTTTTT. As protein: CSATGTITGELFF.